The T cell receptor beta chain described here comes from a study of OX40 agonist ivuxolimab in advanced cancers. Study outcomes and limitations: Clonal expansion was seen in CD4+ and CD8+ blood T cells by week 6 at 0.1 to 3.0 mg/kg.

This table comes from immunoSEQ multiplex PCR, and its TCRdb copy is limited to in-frame clones, with some not included. The table includes fewer than 30,000 clones, 76% detected once. In the case of this clone: No antigen is known for it.

The sample was CD4+ or CD8+ T cells sorted from blood, taken in a trial of the OX40 agonist ivuxolimab. This receptor was taken from an adult with an advanced solid tumor such as melanoma, head and neck, liver or kidney cancer.

CDR3 nucleotides: TGTGCCAGCAGCTTACCCGGGAACTCTGGAAACACCATATATTTT. Protein sequence: CASSLPGNSGNTIYF. The chain joins TRBV5-6 to TRBJ1-3; D uncertain. In germline, CDR1 is SGHDT, CDR2 YYEEEE. Trimming took 2 bases from V and 0 from J, leaving 9 bases between them. The CDR3 length is 15 residues.